The 32 T cell receptor beta chains below come from one sample, sequenced in a study of T cell repertoires in cytomegalovirus infection. TCRdb used MiXCR to reprocess the reads, holding one entry per CDR3 protein. Among about 260,000 distinct CDR3 sequences, less than 9.5% were seen once, and the ten largest hold about 15%. The specimen was PBMCs. Receptors were obtained from a human donor in good health (CMV status not recorded). Some clones in this sample may be carry-over from other donors' samples.

This clonotype came up many times. The junction and the germline gene differ at one end; a read error may be behind it. This chain links TRBV15 with TRBJ2-1; D gene unclear. In germline, CDR1 is LNHNV, CDR2 YYDKDF (reference sequence). The CDR3 consists of 16 residues. CDR3 loop: CATSRDGQTSYTEQFF. Here the CDR3 DNA reads TGTGCCACCAGCAGAGATGGGCAGACCTCTTACACTGAGCAGTTCTTC. The variable domain in full, completed from reference TRBV15 and TRBJ2-1, reads DAMVIQNPRYQVTQFGKPVTLSCSQTLNHNVMYWYQQKSSQAPKLLFHYYDKDFNNEADTPDNFQSRRPNTSFCFLDIRSPGLGDTAMYLCATSRDGQTSYTEQFFGPGTRLTVL.

This clonotype was found many times. This chain links TRBV20-1 with TRBJ1-5, with 8 bases identical to TRBD1. Germline-derived CDR1 and CDR2 are DFQATT and SNEGSKA (reference sequence). The trim removed 0 bases at V and 3 bases at J, leaving 7 bases unmatched. The CDR3 spans 16 residues. The chain's CDR3 is CSARDAGTGLNQPQHF. CDR3 coding DNA: TGCAGTGCTAGAGACGCCGGGACAGGTCTCAATCAGCCCCAGCATTTT.

This clonotype was found many times. This chain joins TRBV7-2 and TRBJ1-5; 9 nucleotides align to TRBD1. Germline V gene data show CDR1 as SGHTA and CDR2 as FQGNSA. The CDR3 is made up of 14 amino acids. The ends lost 8 bases at V and 0 bases at J; junction bases unmatched: 2. The CDR3 region has the DNA TGTGCCAGCGGACAGGGGAGTAGCAATCAGCCCCAGCATTTT. This gives the protein CASGQGSSNQPQHF.

This clonotype was detected many times. The rearrangement uses TRBV7-6 and TRBJ1-3, with 7 nucleotides matching TRBD1. Trimming took 5 bases from V and 7 from J; bases not matched to a gene: 8. The CDR3 spans 14 residues. Germline-derived CDR1 and CDR2 are SGHVS and FNYEAQ. CDR3 nucleotides: TGTGCCAGCAGCCCAAGGGGGCCCCTGAACACCATATATTTT. It translates to CASSPRGPLNTIYF. The variable domain in full, with the rest retrieved from reference TRBV7-6 and TRBJ1-3, is GAGVSQSPRYKVTKRGQDVALRCDPISGHVSLYWYRQALGQGPEFLTYFNYEAQQDKSGLPNDRFSAERPEGSISTLTIQRTEQRDSAMYRCASSPRGPLNTIYFGEGSWLTVV.

In its sample, this clonotype was seen a few times. The V and J genes are TRBV7-6 and TRBJ2-2; D remains unclear. The CDR3 loop spans 15 amino acids. The germline V gene encodes CDR1 SGHVS and CDR2 FNYEAQ. V lost 1 base, J lost 4 bases, and 10 bases lay in between. This CDR3 is CASSLGLSSTGELFF. CDR3 sequence (DNA): TGTGCCAGCAGCTTAGGACTCTCGTCCACCGGGGAGCTGTTTTTT.

This clonotype was counted many times. The rearrangement joins TRBV20-1 to TRBJ2-2; the match to TRBD2 covers 7 bases. Germline V CDR1 and CDR2: DFQATT, SNEGSKA (reference sequence). The CDR3 has 13 residues. V dropped 2 bases and J dropped 6; count of bases not matched to a gene: 3. The CDR3 DNA follows: TGCAGTGCTAGATTTAGCGGGTCCGGGGAGCTGTTTTTT. Protein sequence: CSARFSGSGELFF.

This chain uses TRBV20-1 with TRBJ2-1, with D uncertain. In germline, CDR1 is DFQATT, CDR2 SNEGSKA (reference sequence). The CDR3 runs 12 residues. V was trimmed by 1 base and J by 6 bases, leaving 7 bases between them. The CDR3 DNA sequence: TGCAGTGCTAGAGCCATATCCAATGAGCAGTTCTTC. Protein sequence: CSARAISNEQFF.

The V and J genes are TRBV4-3 and TRBJ2-2; TRBD1 matches 9 bases. Looked up from germline, CDR1 is LGHNA and CDR2 is YSLEER. The CDR3 covers 16 residues. Unmatched junction bases numbered 3, after V lost 3 bases and J lost 1 base. CDR3 nucleotide sequence: TGCGCCAGCAGCCAGTCGGGACAGGGGAACACCGGGGAGCTGTTTTTT. This codes for CASSQSGQGNTGELFF.

The chain couples TRBV20-1 to TRBJ2-4, with D unresolved. Trimming cost V 1 base and J 1 base, with 17 bases left between them. This CDR3 spans 17 amino acids. CDR1 and CDR2 from the germline V gene are DFQATT and SNEGSKA (reference sequence). CDR3 protein: CSARASRRADAKNIQYF. CDR3 sequence (DNA): TGCAGTGCTAGAGCCTCCCGGAGAGCAGACGCCAAAAACATTCAGTACTTC.

This clonotype has at least ten counts. The chain uses TRBV15 and TRBJ2-5; 7 bases fit TRBD2. V shed 1 base and J 5 bases; nucleotides not matched to a gene: 16. Germline values: CDR1 LNHNV, CDR2 YYDKDF (reference sequence). The CDR3 sequence is 18 residues long. The CDR3 coding sequence is TGTGCCACCAGCAGAGCGGGAGCGGGGAAGGGTTTGGTGGAGACCCAGTACTTC. Encoded protein: CATSRAGAGKGLVETQYF.

This clonotype was detected many times. The V and J genes are TRBV5-6 and TRBJ1-1; D possibly corresponds to TRBD1 (6 bases). Germline V gene sequence: CDR1 SGHDT, CDR2 YYEEEE. The CDR3 has 14 amino acids. Between the trimmed V and J ends, which lost 2 bases and 6 bases, there was a span of 14 bases. Here the CDR3 reads CASSLTLQGPEAFF. CDR3 coding DNA: TGTGCCAGCAGCTTAACTCTACAGGGTCCTGAAGCTTTCTTT.

The chain joins TRBV7-2 to TRBJ2-1; 11 bases agree with TRBD2. The CDR3 extends over 18 amino acids. V dropped 2 bases and J dropped 5; count of bases not matched to a gene: 11. Germline V CDR1 and CDR2: SGHTA, FQGNSA. The CDR3 loop is CASSLYSPGLAVNNEQFF. The CDR3 DNA reads TGTGCCAGCAGCTTATACTCACCGGGACTAGCGGTAAACAATGAGCAGTTCTTC.

At least ten counts were recorded for this clonotype. The chain links TRBV28 to TRBJ2-2; weak D call: TRBD1 (5 bases). V dropped 6 bases and J dropped 3 bases, with 14 bases sitting between them. This CDR3 is built from 15 residues. CDR1 MDHEN and CDR2 SYDVKM come from the germline V gene. As DNA, the CDR3 is TGTGCCAGCAGCCCACCTGACAGATACACCGGGGAGCTGTTTTTT. Translation: CASSPPDRYTGELFF.

The rearrangement uses TRBV7-9 and TRBJ1-5; D is perhaps TRBD1 (5 bases). V lost 4 bases and J lost 6, with 10 bases in between. Looked up from germline, CDR1 is SEHNR and CDR2 is FQNEAQ (reference sequence). CDR3 length: 13 residues. CDR3: CASSWGGGQPQHF. CDR3 DNA sequence: TGTGCCAGCAGCTGGGGGGGAGGTCAGCCCCAGCATTTT.

This clonotype has ten or more counts. The CDR3 sequence: CASSLTLTGGASGNTIYF. The CDR3 DNA follows: TGTGCCAGCAGCTTAACCTTAACAGGGGGCGCGTCTGGAAACACCATATATTTT. The rearrangement links TRBV7-8 to TRBJ1-3, with 9 bases fitting TRBD1. The CDR3 is 18 amino acids. Trimming at V came to 2 bases and at J to 1 base, leaving 9 bases not matched to a gene. Germline V gene data show CDR1 as SGHVS and CDR2 as FQNEAQ.

J is TRBJ2-5 and V is TRBV29-1; possible D gene TRBD2, 5 bases. V lost 5 bases and J lost 2, with 9 bases in between. This CDR3 contains 12 residues. Germline CDR1 reads SQVTM; CDR2 reads ANQGSEA. In DNA form, the CDR3 reads TGCAGCGTTCGGCCGGGACAAGAGACCCAGTACTTC. It yields the protein CSVRPGQETQYF. Based on the CDR3 plus reference TRBV29-1 and TRBJ2-5, the full variable domain is SAVISQKPSRDICQRGTSLTIQCQVDSQVTMMFWYRQQPGQSLTLIATANQGSEATYESGFVIDKFPISRPNLTFSTLTVSNMSPEDSSIYLCSVRPGQETQYFGPGTRLLVL.

This clonotype has ten or more counts. The chain uses TRBV7-2 and TRBJ1-3; no clear D. Trimming took off 1 base at V and 0 bases at J, with 13 bases between the two ends. From germline, CDR1 is SGHTA and CDR2 FQGNSA. This CDR3 comprises 17 residues. The CDR3 DNA is TGTGCCAGCAGCTTAGGCGGGCGGTCATACTCTGGAAACACCATATATTTT. It yields the protein CASSLGGRSYSGNTIYF.

The chain recombines TRBV5-1 with TRBJ2-2; 7 bases agree with TRBD2. Trimming cost V 0 bases and J 7 bases; bases outside gene matches: 6. From germline, CDR1 is SGHRS and CDR2 YFSETQ. The CDR3 has 15 amino acids. The CDR3 sequence is CASSLAGLDGGELFF. In DNA form, the CDR3 reads TGCGCCAGCAGCTTGGCTGGACTAGATGGCGGGGAGCTGTTTTTT.

There are a few counts of this clonotype. The chain joins TRBV10-2 to TRBJ1-4, with 8 bases identical to TRBD1. This CDR3 region has 14 residues. The trim removed 6 bases at V and 1 base at J, leaving 1 base unmatched. The germline V gene has CDR1 WSHSY and CDR2 SAAADI. CDR3 sequence: CASSGTGTNEKLFF. The DNA of the CDR3 is TGCGCCAGCAGCGGGACAGGAACTAATGAAAAACTGTTTTTT.

This clonotype was seen at least ten times. V usage is TRBV5-1 and J usage is TRBJ2-2, with 8 bases fitting TRBD2. The CDR3 is 15 amino acids. The V and J ends lost 3 bases and 0 bases, in that order; junction bases with no gene match: 1. The germline CDR1 and CDR2 sequences are SGHRS and YFSETQ. The CDR3 loop reads CASSSGGANTGELFF. As DNA, the CDR3 is TGCGCCAGCAGCTCGGGAGGGGCGAACACCGGGGAGCTGTTTTTT.

This clonotype was detected many times. The chain combines TRBV20-1 with TRBJ2-1; D may be TRBD2 (5 bases). This CDR3 region has 13 residues. Germline CDR1 reads DFQATT; CDR2 reads SNEGSKA (reference sequence). With 6 bases removed from V and 7 bases from J, the gap between germline ends came to 16 bases. The chain's CDR3 is CSAEALMGNEQFF. The CDR3 nucleotides read TGCAGTGCGGAGGCCTTAATGGGAAATGAGCAGTTCTTC.

This clonotype was detected many times. The chain couples TRBV7-2 to TRBJ2-2, with D perhaps TRBD1 (5 bases). The CDR3 is 16 residues long. Trimming stripped 5 bases from V and 4 bases from J, with 17 bases between. The V gene's germline CDR1 is SGHTA and CDR2 FQGNSA. CDR3 sequence: CASSPPGREGTGELFF. Here the CDR3 DNA reads TGTGCCAGCAGCCCCCCCGGCAGGGAAGGCACCGGGGAGCTGTTTTTT.

This clonotype has ten or more counts. The CDR3 DNA is TGTGCCAGCAGCCTCTCCGGGGGTGGGGCAACTGAAGCTTTCTTT. Protein product: CASSLSGGGATEAFF. This chain uses TRBV7-2 with TRBJ1-1, with D maybe TRBD1 (5 bases). This CDR3 comprises 15 residues. Trimming stripped 5 bases from V and 5 bases from J, with 18 bases between. Germline-derived CDR1 and CDR2 are SGHTA and FQGNSA.

This clonotype showed up just a few times. V is TRBV11-2 and J is TRBJ1-1; no clear D. The length of the CDR3 is 10 residues. Germline CDR1 SGHAT, CDR2 FQNNGV. Between the trimmed V and J ends, which lost 8 bases and 7 bases, there was a span of 8 bases. In DNA, the CDR3 is TGTGCCAGCGGTGGCCTTGAAGCTTTCTTT. This gives the protein CASGGLEAFF.

This clonotype was recorded at least ten times. The chain combines TRBV28 with TRBJ1-2, with D perhaps TRBD1 (5 bases). The germline V gene has CDR1 MDHEN and CDR2 SYDVKM. The CDR3 covers 14 residues. Trimming took 5 bases from V and 2 from J, leaving 12 bases between them. The CDR3 spells CASSHADKNYGYTF. CDR3 sequence (DNA): TGTGCCAGCAGTCATGCGGACAAGAACTATGGCTACACCTTC.

Many counts were recorded for this clonotype. The chain recombines TRBV6-8 with TRBJ2-3; 9 positions match TRBD2. CDR3 length: 17 residues. Per the germline V gene, CDR1 is MNHGY and CDR2 is SAAAGT. V lost 10 bases, J lost 0 bases, and 14 bases stayed unmatched. The CDR3 region is CATLGQAGGVSTDTQYF. CDR3 sequence (DNA): TGTGCCACCCTAGGGCAAGCGGGGGGCGTTAGCACAGATACGCAGTATTTT.

Ten or more counts support this clonotype. V usage is TRBV7-2 and J usage is TRBJ2-2; TRBD2 matches 15 bases. Germline V lookup: CDR1 SGHTA, CDR2 FQGNSA. V lost 5 bases and J lost 7; bases outside the gene matches: 8. This CDR3 is built from 17 residues. DNA for the CDR3: TGTGCCAGCAGCCCCTGGACTAGCGGGGGGGCTGGCGGGGAGCTGTTTTTT. It codes for CASSPWTSGGAGGELFF.

The genes are TRBV7-8 and TRBJ1-1, with no clear D. Germline V gene data show CDR1 as SGHVS and CDR2 as FQNEAQ. Trimming pared 5 bases from V and 7 bases from J, leaving 20 bases between. The CDR3 runs 15 residues. Written as DNA, the CDR3 is TGTGCCAGCAGCCCGAGGGTATCGGCAGTCATTGAAGCTTTCTTT. Its protein is CASSPRVSAVIEAFF.

This clonotype was picked up a small number of times. The genes are TRBV18 and TRBJ2-7; 8 nucleotides line up with TRBD2. Germline V gene data show CDR1 as KGHSH and CDR2 as LQKENI. J lost 4 bases, V lost 5 bases, and 7 bases had no gene match. This CDR3 has 14 residues. This chain's CDR3 is CASSTSGGQYEQYF. The CDR3 DNA sequence: TGTGCCAGCTCAACGAGCGGGGGCCAATACGAGCAGTACTTC.

This clonotype was seen only a few times. V and J are TRBV19 and TRBJ1-5; possible D gene TRBD1, 6 bases. V lost 6 bases and J lost 2, with 20 bases in between. Looked up from germline, CDR1 is LNHDA and CDR2 is SQIVND (reference sequence). The CDR3 consists of 17 residues. The CDR3 DNA reads TGTGCCAGTAGAGCAGGGGATCCTGGCTTCGGCAATCAGCCCCAGCATTTT. As protein: CASRAGDPGFGNQPQHF.

The chain recombines TRBV5-1 with TRBJ2-3; 7 nucleotides match TRBD2. Trimming at V came to 10 bases and at J to 4 bases, leaving 6 bases not matched to a gene. Germline CDR1 reads SGHRS; CDR2 reads YFSETQ. The CDR3 is 12 residues long. The CDR3: CAAGTTSDTQYF. In nucleotides, the CDR3 is TGCGCCGCCGGGACTACCTCAGATACGCAGTATTTT.

This clonotype was observed many times. J is TRBJ2-4 and V is TRBV7-2; D call uncertain. Trimming shortened V by 1 base and J by 1 base, and 14 bases separated the two germline ends. The germline CDR1 and CDR2 sequences are SGHTA and FQGNSA. The CDR3 runs to 17 residues. The CDR3 loop reads CASSLGGGYGAKNIQYF. CDR3 nucleotide sequence: TGTGCCAGCAGCTTAGGGGGTGGGTATGGGGCCAAAAACATTCAGTACTTC. The full variable domain, completed using reference TRBV7-2 and TRBJ2-4, is GAGVSQSPSNKVTEKGKDVELRCDPISGHTALYWYRQSLGQGLEFLIYFQGNSAPDKSGLPSDRFSAERTGGSVSTLTIQRTQQEDSAVYLCASSLGGGYGAKNIQYFGAGTRLSVL.